This passage covers 9 T cell receptor beta chains from one sample sequenced in a study of T cell responses to AZD1222 COVID-19 vaccine. Sequencing was performed with immunoSEQ multiplex PCR; in TCRdb, only in-frame clones are kept and a portion is missing. Of 120,000 or so clones in the sample, around 90% were seen once. This specimen was peripheral blood, taken on day 0 of AZD1222 vaccination. All receptors come from an adult in good health.

This clone was detected only a few times. The chain joins TRBV5-1 to TRBJ2-3, with 12 bases matching TRBD1. CDR3 length: 17 amino acids. J gave up 5 bases and V 3 bases, and 10 bases lay outside the gene matches. CDR1 SGHRS and CDR2 YFSETQ come from the germline V gene. The CDR3: CASSSFPGQGAGDTQYF. In DNA, the CDR3 is TGCGCCAGCAGCTCTTTCCCGGGACAGGGGGCCGGAGATACGCAGTATTTT.

This chain links TRBV9 with TRBJ1-4; D remains ambiguous. Trimming left V 2 bases short and J 4 bases short, with 6 bases between. Looked up from germline, CDR1 is SGDLS and CDR2 is YYNGEE. CDR3 length: 13 amino acids. CDR3 residues: CASSVSVNEKLFF. CDR3 nucleotides: TGTGCCAGCAGCGTGTCAGTTAATGAAAAACTGTTTTTT.

The J gene is TRBJ1-1, the V gene TRBV5-1; no firm D call. CDR3 length: 13 residues. Germline CDR1 and CDR2: SGHRS and YFSETQ. V was trimmed by 3 bases and J by 4 bases, leaving 10 bases between them. CDR3 nucleotide sequence: TGCGCCAGCAGCTACGCAGAACTCACTGAAGCTTTCTTT. Amino acid sequence: CASSYAELTEAFF.

The chain couples TRBV7-2 to TRBJ1-4; a weak D match, TRBD1 (6 bases). Germline CDR1 reads SGHTA; CDR2 reads FQGNSA. The germline V and J ends were trimmed by 0 bases and 4 bases, with 12 bases remaining between them. The CDR3 is 16 amino acids. The CDR3 coding sequence is TGTGCCAGCAGCTTAGCGGGGGGCGGGGGTAATGAAAAACTGTTTTTT. It encodes CASSLAGGGGNEKLFF.

The V call is TRBV30, the J call TRBJ1-1; the D is unclear. The CDR3 runs 13 residues. V dropped 1 base and J dropped 1 base, with 7 bases sitting between them. Germline CDR1 is GTSNPN and CDR2 is SVGIG (reference sequence). In DNA, the CDR3 is TGTGCCTGGAGTGGGGTTGGGAACACTGAAGCTTTCTTT. Encoded protein: CAWSGVGNTEAFF. The variable domain in full, with the rest retrieved from reference TRBV30 and TRBJ1-1, is SQTIHQWPATLVQPVGSPLSLECTVEGTSNPNLYWYRQAAGRGLQLLFYSVGIGQISSEVPQNLSASRPQDRQFILSSKKLLLSDSGFYLCAWSGVGNTEAFFGQGTRLTVV.

The chain employs TRBV28 and TRBJ2-7; D is undetermined. The CDR3 consists of 15 residues. Trimming removed 5 bases from V and 3 bases from J, with 17 bases in between. CDR1 and CDR2 from the germline V gene are MDHEN and SYDVKM. CDR3 DNA sequence: TGTGCCAGCAGTCGACCCGATATTATACACTACGAGCAGTACTTC. Translating gives CASSRPDIIHYEQYF. Together with reference TRBV28 and TRBJ2-7, the CDR3 gives the full variable domain: DVKVTQSSRYLVKRTGEKVFLECVQDMDHENMFWYRQDPGLGLRLIYFSYDVKMKEKGDIPEGYSVSREKKERFSLILESASTNQTSMYLCASSRPDIIHYEQYFGPGTRLTVT.

The gene calls are TRBV15 and TRBJ1-1, with D tentatively TRBD1 (5 bases). Trimming left V 0 bases short and J 3 bases short, with 8 bases between. This CDR3 is 14 amino acids long. Germline CDR1 reads LNHNV; CDR2 reads YYDKDF (reference sequence). The CDR3 here is CATSRDLGDTEAFF. The CDR3 DNA follows: TGTGCCACCAGCAGAGATTTGGGGGACACTGAAGCTTTCTTT.

This chain links TRBV6-5 with TRBJ1-5, with D possibly being TRBD1 (5 bases). Germline CDR1 MNHEY, CDR2 SVGAGI. The CDR3 is made up of 15 amino acids. The V end was cut by 7 bases, the J end by 0 bases, with 13 bases between. The CDR3 reads CASTKGRNSNQPQHF. CDR3 coding DNA: TGTGCCAGCACAAAGGGGCGGAATAGCAATCAGCCCCAGCATTTT.

V gene TRBV5-6 combines with J gene TRBJ1-3; D is undetermined. Trimming removed 0 bases at V and 3 bases at J, with 7 bases between. CDR1 and CDR2 from the germline V gene are SGHDT and YYEEEE. CDR3 length: 14 amino acids. CDR3 DNA sequence: TGTGCCAGCAGCTTGGGGGCAATTGGAAACACCATATATTTT. Amino acid sequence: CASSLGAIGNTIYF.